Listed here are 15 T cell receptor beta chains from one sample, sequenced in a study of response to subunit inactivated influenza vaccine. One entry per CDR3 protein, called by TCRdb with MiXCR from the RT-PCR reads. This table holds around 600,000 distinct CDR3 sequences, 11% found once. This sample also appeared in a second study, on T cells expressing NK-cell markers. That investigation notes: Libraries used 5'RACE template switching adding universal primer site and UMIs.

This specimen consisted of PBMCs from blood, obtained on the day of vaccination. These receptors were obtained from a man aged 50 or older who received an inactivated influenza vaccine.

This clonotype was observed a handful of times. V gene TRBV12-3 or TRBV12-4 combines with J gene TRBJ2-2, with D tentatively TRBD1 (6 bases). The CDR3 length is 14 residues. V gave up 4 bases and J gave up 3 bases, with 9 bases separating them. CDR3 DNA sequence: TGTGCCAGCAGTTCGGACAGTTACACCGGGGAGCTGTTTTTT. Its translation: CASSSDSYTGELFF.

The chain uses TRBV20-1 and TRBJ1-2; 9 nucleotides align to TRBD1. The V gene end was trimmed by 6 bases and the J gene end by 4 bases; junction bases not matched to a gene: 21. The CDR3 consists of 18 residues. Germline values: CDR1 DFQATT, CDR2 SNEGSKA (reference sequence). CDR3 DNA sequence: TGCAGTGCACAGATAACCGGGACAGGGATATGGGGCCTCTATGGCTACACCTTC. Its protein product is CSAQITGTGIWGLYGYTF.

The rearrangement joins TRBV7-2 to TRBJ2-1; TRBD1 agrees at 9 bases. This CDR3 is built from 16 residues. V lost 6 bases, J lost 8 bases, and 14 bases stayed unmatched. The V gene's germline CDR1 is SGHTA and CDR2 FQGNSA. The CDR3 is CASSHPGTGIRDEQFF. CDR3 in DNA: TGTGCCAGCAGTCATCCCGGGACAGGGATTCGGGATGAGCAGTTCTTC.

In this sample, this clonotype turned up many times. The genes are TRBV12-3 or TRBV12-4 and TRBJ2-5, with D possibly TRBD2 on 5 matching bases. The CDR3 consists of 14 residues. Trimming cost V 5 bases and J 5 bases, with 15 bases left between them. The CDR3 protein is CASSPSTSSETQYF. The CDR3 DNA sequence: TGTGCCAGCAGTCCTTCAACTAGTAGCGAGACCCAGTACTTC.

Only a few counts were recorded for this clonotype. The genes are TRBV12-3 or TRBV12-4 and TRBJ2-2; 7 positions match TRBD1. Losses at the gene ends were 6 bases for V and 9 bases for J; bases not matched to a gene: 10. The CDR3 has 14 residues. The CDR3 DNA follows: TGTGCCAGCAGACCGACAGGGCCATCAAGGGAGCTGTTTTTT. It codes for CASRPTGPSRELFF.

This clonotype was counted at least ten times. The chain recombines TRBV5-1 with TRBJ2-1, with 10 bases matching TRBD1. The CDR3 contains 16 residues. The V and J ends lost 4 bases and 9 bases, in that order; junction bases with no gene match: 13. Germline V gene sequence: CDR1 SGHRS, CDR2 YFSETQ. The CDR3 loop is CASSLTPGQGMGEQFF. CDR3 nucleotides: TGCGCCAGCAGCCTTACCCCGGGACAGGGGATGGGTGAGCAGTTCTTC.

This chain uses TRBV14 with TRBJ2-1, with TRBD1 identical over 8 bases. This CDR3 spans 16 amino acids. Trimming at V came to 8 bases and at J to 3 bases, leaving 12 bases not matched to a gene. Germline CDR1 reads SGHDN; CDR2 reads FVKESK. CDR3 coding DNA: TGTGCCAGCGGACAGGGCCGCAACCTGTTCTACAATGAGCAGTTCTTC. Amino acids: CASGQGRNLFYNEQFF.

This clonotype was observed a handful of times. The chain uses TRBV4-3 and TRBJ1-1, with D unresolved. The CDR3 consists of 17 residues. Germline V gene lookup returns CDR1 LGHNA and CDR2 YSLEER. V gave up 1 base and J gave up 5 bases, with 20 bases separating them. CDR3: CASSQGEGGQKRTEAFF. The DNA of the CDR3 is TGCGCCAGCAGCCAAGGGGAAGGAGGGCAAAAAAGGACTGAAGCTTTCTTT.

The gene calls are TRBV18 and TRBJ2-7; 8 bases agree with TRBD1. Germline loops: CDR1 KGHSH, CDR2 LQKENI. V lost 5 bases to trimming and J lost 5 bases; unmatched junction nucleotides: 5. This CDR3 has 13 residues. CDR3 sequence reads: CASSGRGRDEQYF. The CDR3 DNA follows: TGTGCCAGCTCAGGCAGGGGGCGCGACGAGCAGTACTTC.

CDR3 loop: CASSRDISNTEAFF. The CDR3 DNA follows: TGTGCCAGCAGCCGGGACATTTCGAACACTGAAGCTTTCTTT. The gene calls are TRBV6-2 or TRBV6-3 and TRBJ1-1; D may be TRBD1 (6 bases). CDR1 and CDR2 from the germline V gene are MNHEY and SVGEGT. The CDR3 extends over 14 amino acids. The ends were cut back, 6 bases at V and 1 base at J, with 12 bases in the middle.

This chain uses TRBV29-1 with TRBJ1-1; 8 positions agree with TRBD1. There are 13 residues in the CDR3. J gave up 0 bases and V 7 bases, and 4 bases lay outside the gene matches. The germline gives CDR1 SQVTM, CDR2 ANQGSEA. The CDR3 bases are TGCAGCGCTAAGGACAGGGTGAACACTGAAGCTTTCTTT. Amino acids: CSAKDRVNTEAFF.

The chain has TRBV12-3 or TRBV12-4 and TRBJ2-7; D is perhaps TRBD1 (5 bases). The CDR3 runs 12 residues. V was trimmed by 5 bases and J by 7 bases, leaving 12 bases between them. The CDR3 reads CASSPGGAEQYF. CDR3 DNA: TGTGCCAGCAGTCCCGGTGGGGCAGAGCAGTACTTC.

The sample holds a few counts of this clonotype. The gene calls are TRBV7-6 and TRBJ2-7, with TRBD1 matching over 7 bases. Germline V gives CDR1 SGHVS, CDR2 FNYEAQ. The CDR3 contains 16 residues. J was trimmed by 0 bases and V by 4 bases; bases with no gene match: 9. The CDR3 reads CASSSTLRDSSYEQYF. CDR3 coding DNA: TGTGCCAGCAGCTCTACTCTCCGGGACAGCTCCTACGAGCAGTACTTC. Combining the CDR3 with reference TRBV7-6 and TRBJ2-7 gives the whole variable domain GAGVSQSPRYKVTKRGQDVALRCDPISGHVSLYWYRQALGQGPEFLTYFNYEAQQDKSGLPNDRFSAERPEGSISTLTIQRTEQRDSAMYRCASSSTLRDSSYEQYFGPGTRLTVT.

The table lists this clonotype with a few counts. V and J are TRBV12-3 or TRBV12-4 and TRBJ2-7; D gene ambiguous. The CDR3 is made up of 15 amino acids. Trimming shortened V by 3 bases and J by 0 bases, and 12 bases separated the two germline ends. CDR3 coding DNA: TGTGCCAGCAGTTTTGGAGTAGTCCTCTCCTACGAGCAGTACTTC. It codes for CASSFGVVLSYEQYF.

This clonotype occurred many times. V is TRBV4-2 and J is TRBJ2-1; 11 bases fit TRBD2. Germline V gene sequence: CDR1 LGHNA, CDR2 YNFKEQ. The V and J ends lost 4 bases and 5 bases, in that order; junction bases with no gene match: 4. This CDR3 contains 15 residues. The CDR3 region is CASSRSGGADNEQFF. The DNA for the CDR3 is TGTGCCAGCAGCCGTAGCGGGGGGGCGGACAATGAGCAGTTCTTC.